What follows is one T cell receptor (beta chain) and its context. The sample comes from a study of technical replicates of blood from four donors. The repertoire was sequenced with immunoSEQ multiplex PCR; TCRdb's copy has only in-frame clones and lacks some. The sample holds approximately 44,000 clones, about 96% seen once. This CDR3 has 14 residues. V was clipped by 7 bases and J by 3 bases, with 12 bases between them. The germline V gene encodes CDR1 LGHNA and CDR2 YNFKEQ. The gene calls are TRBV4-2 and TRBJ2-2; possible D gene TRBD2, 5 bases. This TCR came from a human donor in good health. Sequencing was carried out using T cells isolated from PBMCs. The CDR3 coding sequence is TGTGCCAGCACAGCGGAATCCTACACCGGGGAGCTGTTTTTT. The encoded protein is CASTAESYTGELFF.